These 12 T cell receptor beta chains originate from one sample sequenced in a study of T cell responses to AZD1222 COVID-19 vaccine. Measured with immunoSEQ multiplex PCR; TCRdb has only the in-frame clones, and not every one. The sample shows 150,000 to 200,000 clones, 80% to 95% of them seen only once. Sequenced here: peripheral blood, sampled on day 0 of AZD1222 vaccination. The receptors derive from an adult in good health.

The chain recombines TRBV7-3 with TRBJ2-1, with D possibly TRBD2 on 7 matching bases. The CDR3 is made up of 16 amino acids. The germline V gene has CDR1 SGHTA and CDR2 FQGTGA. Deletions cut 8 bases from V and 4 bases from J, with 21 bases between. CDR3 nucleotide sequence: TGTGCCAGCCCCGAGGGGGGGCGCCCGGAATACAATGAGCAGTTCTTC. Its translation is CASPEGGRPEYNEQFF.

This chain connects TRBV11-2 to TRBJ2-7; a weak D match, TRBD2 (5 bases). The V end lost 0 bases, the J end lost 6 bases, and 6 bases lay between the germline ends. The CDR3 covers 12 residues. In germline, CDR1 is SGHAT, CDR2 FQNNGV. CDR3 in amino acids: CASSLDRGEQYF. As DNA, the CDR3 is TGTGCCAGCAGCTTAGATCGGGGCGAGCAGTACTTC.

V and J are TRBV6-5 and TRBJ2-7; D remains ambiguous. The CDR3 loop spans 13 amino acids. Germline CDR1 reads MNHEY; CDR2 reads SVGAGI. V gave up 4 bases and J gave up 5 bases, with 12 bases separating them. The CDR3 coding sequence is TGTGCCAGCAGTTTCCCGGGTAAGGACGAGCAGTACTTC. It encodes CASSFPGKDEQYF.

V gene TRBV9 combines with J gene TRBJ1-2; TRBD1 might be the D (5 bases). The CDR3 is 13 amino acids. In germline, CDR1 is SGDLS, CDR2 YYNGEE. The V gene lost 0 bases and the J gene lost 4 bases, with 7 bases spanning the gap. CDR3 coding DNA: TGTGCCAGCAGCGTAGATGGGACCTATGGCTACACCTTC. Residues: CASSVDGTYGYTF.

This chain connects TRBV6-5 to TRBJ1-1, with TRBD1 as a possible D gene (6 bases). The CDR3 is made up of 13 amino acids. The germline V and J ends were trimmed by 6 bases and 5 bases, with 13 bases remaining between them. Germline V CDR1 and CDR2: MNHEY, SVGAGI. The CDR3 bases are TGTGCCAGCAGCACCCAGGGGAGGACTGAAGCTTTCTTT. Translation: CASSTQGRTEAFF.

The chain has TRBV20-1 and TRBJ1-2; D is unresolved. The germline CDR1 and CDR2 sequences are DFQATT and SNEGSKA (reference sequence). This CDR3 has 12 residues. The V and J ends lost 3 bases and 3 bases respectively, with 8 bases between them. In nucleotides, the CDR3 is TGCAGTGCTAGTACCCCCTACTATGGCTACACCTTC. Translation gives CSASTPYYGYTF.

The genes are TRBV7-3 and TRBJ2-7, with TRBD1 matching over 7 bases. This CDR3 has 15 amino acids. Germline CDR1 reads SGHTA; CDR2 reads FQGTGA. V lost 2 bases, J lost 4 bases, and 8 bases stayed unmatched. CDR3 protein: CASSLWAGGWYEQYF. For the CDR3, the DNA is TGTGCCAGCAGCTTATGGGCAGGGGGTTGGTACGAGCAGTACTTC.

The CDR3 DNA follows: TGTGCCAGCAGTTATGTGAGGGGTTCTAACTATGGCTACACCTTC. Its translation is CASSYVRGSNYGYTF. This chain joins TRBV6-5 and TRBJ1-2, with a weak D call TRBD1 (5 bases). Germline lookup yields CDR1 MNHEY and CDR2 SVGAGI. Trimming stripped 3 bases from V and 0 bases from J, with 11 bases between. This CDR3 is built from 15 residues.

This sequence joins TRBV5-5 and TRBJ1-1, with D perhaps matching TRBD1 (5 bases). The germline CDR1 and CDR2 sequences are SGHKS and YYEKEE (reference sequence). This CDR3 has 15 residues. Trimming removed 3 bases from V and 4 bases from J, with 16 bases in between. The CDR3 DNA reads as TGTGCCAGCAGCTACCAACCCAGGGACTCCACTGAAGCTTTCTTT. It yields the protein CASSYQPRDSTEAFF.

This chain joins TRBV3-1 (or the pseudogene TRBV3-2) and TRBJ2-5; D gene unclear. Trimming pared 4 bases from V and 2 bases from J, leaving 11 bases between. CDR1 is LGHDT, CDR2 YNNKEL, per germline (reference sequence). This CDR3 region has 14 residues. CDR3 in amino acids: CASSPRTVQETQYF. CDR3 sequence (DNA): TGTGCCAGCAGCCCCCGGACCGTTCAAGAGACCCAGTACTTC.

J is TRBJ1-1 and V is TRBV10-3, with D tentatively TRBD1 (5 bases). The germline CDR1 and CDR2 sequences are ENHRY and SYGVKD. V lost 11 bases and J lost 0, with 16 bases in between. The CDR3 loop spans 14 amino acids. The CDR3 region is CAAQSRAMNTEAFF. The DNA for the CDR3 is TGTGCCGCCCAATCCAGGGCCATGAACACTGAAGCTTTCTTT.

The chain recombines TRBV7-2 with TRBJ1-5, with 10 bases that match TRBD1. Losses at the gene ends were 5 bases for V and 7 bases for J; bases not matched to a gene: 8. Germline V gene data show CDR1 as SGHTA and CDR2 as FQGNSA. The CDR3 contains 15 residues. As DNA, the CDR3 is TGTGCCAGCAGCCCGGACAGGGGGATTTGGCAGCCCCAGCATTTT. Its translation: CASSPDRGIWQPQHF.